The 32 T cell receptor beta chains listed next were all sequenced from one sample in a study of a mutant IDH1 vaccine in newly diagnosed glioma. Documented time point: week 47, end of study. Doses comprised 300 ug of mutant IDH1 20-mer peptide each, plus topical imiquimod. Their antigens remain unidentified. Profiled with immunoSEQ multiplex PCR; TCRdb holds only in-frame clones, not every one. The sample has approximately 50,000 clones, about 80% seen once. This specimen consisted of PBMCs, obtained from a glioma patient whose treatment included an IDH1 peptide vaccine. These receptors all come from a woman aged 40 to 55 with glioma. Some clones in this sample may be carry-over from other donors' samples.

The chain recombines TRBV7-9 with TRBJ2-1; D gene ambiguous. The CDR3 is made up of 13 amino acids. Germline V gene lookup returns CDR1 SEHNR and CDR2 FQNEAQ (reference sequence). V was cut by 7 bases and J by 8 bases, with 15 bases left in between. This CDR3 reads CASNPRAGDEQFF. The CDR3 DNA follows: TGTGCCAGCAACCCACGTGCAGGCGATGAGCAGTTCTTC.

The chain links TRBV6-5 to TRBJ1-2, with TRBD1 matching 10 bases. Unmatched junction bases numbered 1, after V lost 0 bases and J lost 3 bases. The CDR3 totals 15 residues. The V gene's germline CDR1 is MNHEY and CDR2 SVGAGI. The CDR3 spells CASSYSTGGYYGYTF. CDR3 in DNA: TGTGCCAGCAGTTACTCGACAGGGGGCTACTATGGCTACACCTTC.

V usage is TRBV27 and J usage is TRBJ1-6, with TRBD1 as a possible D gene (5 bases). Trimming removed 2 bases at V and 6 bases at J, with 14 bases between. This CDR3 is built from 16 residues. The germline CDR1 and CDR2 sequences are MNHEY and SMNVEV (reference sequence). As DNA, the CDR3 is TGTGCCAGCAGTTTAAACGTGGTTGGGGGTAATTCACCCCTCCACTTT. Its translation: CASSLNVVGGNSPLHF.

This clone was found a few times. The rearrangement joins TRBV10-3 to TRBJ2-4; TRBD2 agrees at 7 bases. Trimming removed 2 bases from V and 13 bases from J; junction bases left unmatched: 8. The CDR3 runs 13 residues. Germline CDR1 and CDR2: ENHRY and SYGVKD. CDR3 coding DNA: TGTGCCATCAGTGAGGAGGGGAGGGTTTTACAGTACTTC. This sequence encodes CAISEEGRVLQYF.

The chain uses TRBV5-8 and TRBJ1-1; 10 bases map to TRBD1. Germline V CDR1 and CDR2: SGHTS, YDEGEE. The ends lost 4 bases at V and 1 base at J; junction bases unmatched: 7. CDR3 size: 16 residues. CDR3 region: CASSRRQGAPNTEAFF. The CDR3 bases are TGTGCCAGCAGCCGTCGACAGGGGGCTCCGAACACTGAAGCTTTCTTT.

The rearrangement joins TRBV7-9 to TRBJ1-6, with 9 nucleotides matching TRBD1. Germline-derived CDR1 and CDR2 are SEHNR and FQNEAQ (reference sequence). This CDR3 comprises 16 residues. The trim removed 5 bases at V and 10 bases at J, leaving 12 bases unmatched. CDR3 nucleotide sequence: TGTGCCAGCAGCAACCAGATACAGGGGGCGAGGTCACCCCTCCACTTT. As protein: CASSNQIQGARSPLHF.

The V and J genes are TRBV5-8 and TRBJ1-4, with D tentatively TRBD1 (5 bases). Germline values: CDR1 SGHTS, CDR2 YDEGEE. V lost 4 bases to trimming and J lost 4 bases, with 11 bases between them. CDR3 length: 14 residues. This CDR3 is CASSARQLNEKLFF. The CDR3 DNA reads TGTGCCAGCAGCGCCCGACAGCTTAATGAAAAACTGTTTTTT.

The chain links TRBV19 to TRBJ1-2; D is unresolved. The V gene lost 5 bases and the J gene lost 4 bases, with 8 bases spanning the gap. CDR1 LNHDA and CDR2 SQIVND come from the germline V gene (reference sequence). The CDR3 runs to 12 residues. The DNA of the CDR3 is TGTGCCAGTAGTCCGAGGACCTATGGCTACACCTTC. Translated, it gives CASSPRTYGYTF. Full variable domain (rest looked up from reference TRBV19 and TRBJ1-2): DGGITQSPKYLFRKEGQNVTLSCEQNLNHDAMYWYRQDPGQGLRLIYYSQIVNDFQKGDIAEGYSVSREKKESFPLTVTSAQKNPTAFYLCASSPRTYGYTFGSGTRLTVV.

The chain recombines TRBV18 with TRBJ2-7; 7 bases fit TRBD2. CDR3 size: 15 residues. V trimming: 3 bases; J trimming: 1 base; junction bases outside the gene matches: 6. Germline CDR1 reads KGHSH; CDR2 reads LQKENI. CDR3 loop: CASSPGEGRSYEQYF. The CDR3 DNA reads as TGTGCCAGCTCACCCGGGGAGGGGAGGTCCTACGAGCAGTACTTC.

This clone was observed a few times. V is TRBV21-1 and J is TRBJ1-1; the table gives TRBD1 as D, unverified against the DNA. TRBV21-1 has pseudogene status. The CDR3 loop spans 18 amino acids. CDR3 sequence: CASSKSGTGVPRNTEAFF. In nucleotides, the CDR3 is TGTGCCAGCAGCAAATCGGGGACAGGGGTTCCTAGGAACACTGAAGCTTTCTTT.

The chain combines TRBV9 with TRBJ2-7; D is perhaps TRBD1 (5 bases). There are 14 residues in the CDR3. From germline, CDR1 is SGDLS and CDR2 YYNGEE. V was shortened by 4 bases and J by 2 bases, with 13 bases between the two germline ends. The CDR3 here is CASSPHEGAYEQYF. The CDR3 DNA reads TGTGCCAGCAGCCCCCACGAAGGGGCCTACGAGCAGTACTTC.

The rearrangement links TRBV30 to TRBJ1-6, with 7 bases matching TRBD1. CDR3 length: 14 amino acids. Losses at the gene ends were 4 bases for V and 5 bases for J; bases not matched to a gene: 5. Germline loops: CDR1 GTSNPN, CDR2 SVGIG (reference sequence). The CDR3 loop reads CAWTRTGDNSPLHF. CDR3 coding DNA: TGTGCCTGGACTCGCACAGGGGATAATTCACCCCTCCACTTT.

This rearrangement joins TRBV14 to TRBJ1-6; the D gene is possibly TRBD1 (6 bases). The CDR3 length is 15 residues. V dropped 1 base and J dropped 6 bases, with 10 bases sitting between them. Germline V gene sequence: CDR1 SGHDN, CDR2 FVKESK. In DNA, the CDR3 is TGTGCCAGCAGCCAAGTGGGGGCGATTAATTCACCCCTCCACTTT. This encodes CASSQVGAINSPLHF. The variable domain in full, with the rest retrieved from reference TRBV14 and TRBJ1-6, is EAGVTQFPSHSVIEKGQTVTLRCDPISGHDNLYWYRRVMGKEIKFLLHFVKESKQDESGMPNNRFLAERTGGTYSTLKVQPAELEDSGVYFCASSQVGAINSPLHFGNGTRLTVT.

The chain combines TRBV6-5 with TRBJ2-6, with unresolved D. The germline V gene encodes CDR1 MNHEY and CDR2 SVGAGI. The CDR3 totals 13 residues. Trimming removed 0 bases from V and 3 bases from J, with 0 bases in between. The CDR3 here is CASSYSGANVLTF. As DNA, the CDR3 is TGTGCCAGCAGTTACTCTGGGGCCAACGTCCTGACTTTC.

CDR3 coding DNA: TGTGCCAGCAGTTTCCATGGACAGTGGGAGACCCAGTACTTC. Its translation: CASSFHGQWETQYF. The chain has TRBV27 and TRBJ2-5, with a possible D match to TRBD1 (6 bases). CDR3 size: 14 residues. Trimming shortened V by 3 bases and J by 5 bases, and 13 bases separated the two germline ends. Germline CDR1 and CDR2: MNHEY and SMNVEV (reference sequence).

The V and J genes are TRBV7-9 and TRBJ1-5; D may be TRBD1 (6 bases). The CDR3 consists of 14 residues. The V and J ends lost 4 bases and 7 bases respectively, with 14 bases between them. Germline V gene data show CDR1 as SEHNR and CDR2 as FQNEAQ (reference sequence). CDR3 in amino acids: CASSSPGGGQPQHF. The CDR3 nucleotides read TGTGCCAGCAGCTCCCCGGGAGGGGGGCAGCCCCAGCATTTT.

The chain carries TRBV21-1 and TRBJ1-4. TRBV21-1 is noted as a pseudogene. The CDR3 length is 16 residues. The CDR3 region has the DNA TGTGCCAGCAGCAAAAGGGACCTTGCAACTAATGAAAAACTGTTTTTT. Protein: CASSKRDLATNEKLFF.

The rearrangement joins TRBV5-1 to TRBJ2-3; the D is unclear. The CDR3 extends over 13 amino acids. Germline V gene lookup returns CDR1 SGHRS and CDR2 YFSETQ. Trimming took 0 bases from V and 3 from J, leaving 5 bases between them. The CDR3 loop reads CASSLVPTDTQYF. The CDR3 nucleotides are TGCGCCAGCAGCTTGGTGCCAACAGATACGCAGTATTTT.

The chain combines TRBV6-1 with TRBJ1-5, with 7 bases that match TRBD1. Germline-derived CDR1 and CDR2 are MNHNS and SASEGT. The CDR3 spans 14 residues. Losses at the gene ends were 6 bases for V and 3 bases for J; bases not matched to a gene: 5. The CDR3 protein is CASREGAPNQPQHF. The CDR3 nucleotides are TGTGCCAGCAGAGAGGGGGCCCCCAATCAGCCCCAGCATTTT.

CDR3: CASRRPGGGEQYF. CDR3 DNA sequence: TGTGCCAGCAGGAGACCGGGGGGGGGCGAGCAGTACTTC. The genes are TRBV11-2 and TRBJ2-7; 8 nucleotides agree with TRBD2. Germline CDR1 is SGHAT and CDR2 is FQNNGV. V shed 6 bases and J 6 bases; nucleotides not matched to a gene: 7. This CDR3 is built from 13 residues. Full variable domain (rest looked up from reference TRBV11-2 and TRBJ2-7): EAGVAQSPRYKIIEKRQSVAFWCNPISGHATLYWYQQILGQGPKLLIQFQNNGVVDDSQLPKDRFSAERLKGVDSTLKIQPAKLEDSAVYLCASRRPGGGEQYFGPGTRLTVT.

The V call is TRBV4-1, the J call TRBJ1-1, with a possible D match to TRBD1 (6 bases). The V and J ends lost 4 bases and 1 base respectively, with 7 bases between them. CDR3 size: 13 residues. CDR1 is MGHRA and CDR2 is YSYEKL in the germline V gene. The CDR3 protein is CASSLGQNTEAFF. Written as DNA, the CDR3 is TGCGCCAGCAGCCTGGGACAGAACACTGAAGCTTTCTTT.

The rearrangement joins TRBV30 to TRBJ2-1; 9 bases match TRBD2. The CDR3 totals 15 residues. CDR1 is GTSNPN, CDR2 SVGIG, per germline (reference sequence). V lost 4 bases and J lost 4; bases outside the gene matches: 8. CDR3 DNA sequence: TGTGCCTGGACCCCGGTCGCGGGGGGGTACAATGAGCAGTTCTTC. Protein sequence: CAWTPVAGGYNEQFF.

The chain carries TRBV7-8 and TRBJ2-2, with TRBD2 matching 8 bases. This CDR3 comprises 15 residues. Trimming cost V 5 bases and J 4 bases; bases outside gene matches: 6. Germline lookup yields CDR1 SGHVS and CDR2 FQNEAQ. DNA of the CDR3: TGTGCCAGCAGCCCCCAGCGGGGGCGCACCGGGGAGCTGTTTTTT. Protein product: CASSPQRGRTGELFF. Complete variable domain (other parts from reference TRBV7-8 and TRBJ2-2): GAGVSQSPRYKVAKRGQDVALRCDPISGHVSLFWYQQALGQGPEFLTYFQNEAQLDKSGLPSDRFFAERPEGSVSTLKIQRTQQEDSAVYLCASSPQRGRTGELFFGEGSRLTVL.

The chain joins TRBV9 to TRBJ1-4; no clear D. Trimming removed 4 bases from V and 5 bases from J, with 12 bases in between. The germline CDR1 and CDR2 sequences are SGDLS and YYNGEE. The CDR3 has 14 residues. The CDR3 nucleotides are TGTGCCAGCAGCCCCACGGGGAAAAATGAAAAACTGTTTTTT. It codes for CASSPTGKNEKLFF.

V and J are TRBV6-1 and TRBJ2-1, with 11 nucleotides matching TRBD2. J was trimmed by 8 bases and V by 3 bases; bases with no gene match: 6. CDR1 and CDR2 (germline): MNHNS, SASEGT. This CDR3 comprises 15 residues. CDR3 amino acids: CASSDSSGGAYEQFF. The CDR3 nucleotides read TGTGCCAGCAGTGATAGTAGCGGGGGGGCGTATGAGCAGTTCTTC.

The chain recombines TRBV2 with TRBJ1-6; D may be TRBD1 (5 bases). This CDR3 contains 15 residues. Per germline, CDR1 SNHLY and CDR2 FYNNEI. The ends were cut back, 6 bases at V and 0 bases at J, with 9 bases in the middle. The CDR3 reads CASRSDSSYNSPLHF. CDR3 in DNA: TGTGCCAGCAGATCTGACAGCTCCTATAATTCACCCCTCCACTTT.

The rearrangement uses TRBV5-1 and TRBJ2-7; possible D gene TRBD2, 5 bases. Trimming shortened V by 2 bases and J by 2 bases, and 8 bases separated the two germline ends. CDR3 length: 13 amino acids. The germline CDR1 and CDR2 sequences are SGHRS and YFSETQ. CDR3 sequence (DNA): TGCGCCAGCAGCTTCGGGGTAACCTACGAGCAGTACTTC. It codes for CASSFGVTYEQYF.

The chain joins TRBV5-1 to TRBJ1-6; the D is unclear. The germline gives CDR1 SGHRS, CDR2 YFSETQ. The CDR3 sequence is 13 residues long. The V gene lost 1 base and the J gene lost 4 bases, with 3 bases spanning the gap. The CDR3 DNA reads TGCGCCAGCAGCTTGAGTTATAATTCACCCCTCCACTTT. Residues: CASSLSYNSPLHF.

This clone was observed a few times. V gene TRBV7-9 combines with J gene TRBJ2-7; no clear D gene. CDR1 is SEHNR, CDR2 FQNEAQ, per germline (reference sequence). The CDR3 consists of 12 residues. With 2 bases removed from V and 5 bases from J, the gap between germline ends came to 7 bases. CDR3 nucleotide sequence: TGTGCCAGCAGCTTAAGAAACGACGAGCAGTACTTC. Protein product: CASSLRNDEQYF. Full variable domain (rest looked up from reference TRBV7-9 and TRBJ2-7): DTGVSQNPRHKITKRGQNVTFRCDPISEHNRLYWYRQTLGQGPEFLTYFQNEAQLEKSRLLSDRFSAERPKGSFSTLEIQRTEQGDSAMYLCASSLRNDEQYFGPGTRLTVT.

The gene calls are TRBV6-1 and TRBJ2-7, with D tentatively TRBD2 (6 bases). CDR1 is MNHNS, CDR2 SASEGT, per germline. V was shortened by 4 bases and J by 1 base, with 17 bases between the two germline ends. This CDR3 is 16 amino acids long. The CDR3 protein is CASSARAGGASYEQYF. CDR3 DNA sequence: TGTGCCAGCAGTGCTCGAGCGGGTGGGGCATCCTACGAGCAGTACTTC.

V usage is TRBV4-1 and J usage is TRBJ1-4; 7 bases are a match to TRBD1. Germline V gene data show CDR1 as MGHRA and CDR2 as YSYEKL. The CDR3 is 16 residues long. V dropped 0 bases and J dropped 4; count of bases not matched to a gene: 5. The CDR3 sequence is CASSQDLGQINEKLFF. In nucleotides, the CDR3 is TGCGCCAGCAGCCAAGACCTGGGACAGATTAATGAAAAACTGTTTTTT.

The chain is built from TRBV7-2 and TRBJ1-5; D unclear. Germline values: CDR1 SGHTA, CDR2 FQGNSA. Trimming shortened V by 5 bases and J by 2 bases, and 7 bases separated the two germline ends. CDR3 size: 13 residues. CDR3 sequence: CASSRRGNQPQHF. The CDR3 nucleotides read TGTGCCAGCAGCCGGAGAGGCAATCAGCCCCAGCATTTT.